This T cell receptor (beta chain) was identified in a study of blood T cell repertoires in COVID-19 (dated by TCRdb to 2019 to 2021). For context, the study as a whole: The collaborator samples originated in the United States, Italy and Spain and spanned the acute and convalescent phases of COVID-19. The prospective study material was composed of cDNA or gDNA derived from T cells, B-cell-depleted T cells, or PBMCs. The dataset comprised deeply sampled blood TCRbeta repertoires from subjects exposed to, actively infected with, or recovered from COVID-19. The repertoires were released in a freely available public database intended as a resource for research on the immune response to SARS-CoV-2. Samples were obtained from the ongoing ImmuneRACE study (first 160 participants) and from 1,200 or so subjects provided by 6 global collaborators. A de-identified subject ID, COVID-19 status, age in years and sex were almost always included in the sample metadata. HLA class I and class II types, where available, came from metadata supplied by the sample provider rather than from assay-based typing.

The paper's findings and limits, for the study overall: How much clinical and demographic metadata was included differed by source and by participant, and the metadata was provided uncurated.

A remark on this clone: Its antigen remains unidentified. No qualities accompany the bases; no much larger clone lies one base away.

The immunoSEQ Assay, a bias-controlled multiplex PCR, was used to amplify TCRbeta CDR3 regions from genomic DNA. The study's own analysis went as follows. Nucleated cell counts per sample were estimated from amplification of reference gene primers within the assay. Sequence reads were collapsed and filtered to measure the absolute abundance of every unique TCRbeta CDR3 rearrangement. For each sample, productive Simpson clonality was calculated by taking the square root of Simpson's diversity index across productive rearrangements. TCRdb re-hosts the immuneACCESS table, in-frame sequences only. Its copies lack some clones; in the studies checked, an unresolved V gene accounts for under half of them, and the cause for the rest is not known. V and J calls and clone size are given by that table; D and trimming were obtained from the DNA. The sample table holds some 50,000 clones, of which more than 65% were seen once. Roughly 10% of the sample belongs to the ten largest clones.

There are 14 amino acids in the CDR3, from cysteine to phenylalanine inclusive. Kept here is only the CDR3 DNA, which spans 42 bases and is read in frame from base 1. At the junction V is shortened by 4 bases and J by 3 bases; bases outside the gene matches: 3. The germline V gene (reference sequence) gives CDR1 as MNHNY and CDR2 as SVGAGI. Whole blood was collected in K2EDTA tubes by collaborating institutions according to the institutions' own protocols. Collaborator samples were shipped for TCRbeta analysis as frozen whole blood, isolated PBMCs, or DNA extracted from either sample type. The rearrangement combines TRBV6-6 with TRBJ2-7; 10 middle bases align to TRBD1. The receptor was isolated from a woman aged 70 to 79 with acute or convalescent COVID-19. The sample taken for sequencing was peripheral blood. The nucleotides read TGTGCCAGCAGTTTCCGGGACAGGGGCTACGAGCAGTACTTC. Its protein product is CASSFRDRGYEQYF.